This T cell receptor beta chain is from a study of T cell changes during pregnancy in multiple sclerosis. This clone was counted once. Assay: immunoSEQ multiplex PCR; the TCRdb copy retains only in-frame clones and omits some. The table has around 43,000 clones, 75% to 90% seen once; the top ten hold approximately 1.1%. V was pared by 8 bases and J by 6 bases, with 8 bases between. The CDR3 contains 11 residues. Germline values: CDR1 MRHNA, CDR2 SNTAGT. V usage is TRBV6-4 and J usage is TRBJ2-1; a possible D gene is TRBD2 (6 bases). Sequencing used CD4+ T cells from peripheral blood mononuclear cells, obtained in the first trimester of pregnancy. The TCR was taken from a female donor with multiple sclerosis, enrolled in a pregnancy study. The CDR3 region is CASAAGNEQFF. In DNA, the CDR3 is TGTGCCAGCGCAGCGGGCAATGAGCAGTTCTTC.